The TCR beta chain under discussion was sequenced for a study of T-cell memory formation after mild COVID-19 (dated by TCRdb to the early 2020s). In the study overall: TCR sequence clusters from the two donors were found to be largely donor specific. T-cell clones expanding and contracting after mild COVID-19 in a couple of donors were tracked by longitudinal TCRalpha and TCRbeta repertoire sequencing. The cohort was made up of two young adult volunteers, one female and one male, who were previously healthy.

General conclusions and limits of the study: Clones that contracted from day 15 to 85 showed balanced CD4/CD8 phenotypes, whereas a second wave of clones that expanded from day 15 to 37 leaned towards CD4+. Contracting CD4+ clones turned up mainly in the CM and EM memory subsets, whereas EMRA was where CD8+ clones were enriched. Some responding clones were found in pre-infection memory, which suggests that pre-existing cross-reactive memory T cells took part in the SARS-CoV-2 response. The study included only a couple of mild cases, and larger cohorts that include severe cases with pre-infection samples were judged to be necessary. SARS-CoV-2 specificity was not confirmed for the second-wave clones peaking on day 37.

PBMCs were isolated by Ficoll-Paque density gradient centrifugation. This clonotype has just a few counts. Its specific antigen is unknown. No much larger clone exists at a distance of one base, and base qualities are not known. V loses 3 bases of germline sequence and J loses 5 bases, and the interval between the two ends is 13 bases. Taken from the germline V gene (reference sequence), the CDR1 and CDR2 loops are DFQATT and SNEGSKA. Reading from cysteine to phenylalanine, the CDR3 counts 14 amino acids. Only CDR3 DNA remains: 42 bases, in frame from the first base. The reads were generated on an Illumina NovaSeq 6000. cDNA libraries for TCRalpha and TCRbeta were prepared by 5'RACE using constant-segment primers, with sample barcodes and unique molecular identifiers added. Trizol reagent was used to extract RNA from every sample. Library amplification was performed in two PCR steps, and a second sample barcode and Illumina TruSeq adapters were introduced in the second step. Libraries were sequenced on an Illumina NovaSeq with 2 x 150 bp paired-end reads. In the paper's pipeline: The reads were demultiplexed and collapsed into UMI-guided consensus sequences using migec v1.2.7. Using mixcr v2.1.11, the UMI consensuses were aligned to TRA and TRB V and J templates and assembled into clonotypes. A clonotype was counted as expanded or contracted only if both edgeR and NoisET called the change significant, with noise models trained on biological replicates. edgeR calls used a false discovery rate-adjusted p below 0.01 and a log2 fold-change threshold of 1. PCA with hierarchical clustering of max-normalized trajectories of the 1000 most abundant clonotypes was used as exploratory dynamics analysis. The CD4 or CD8 phenotype of responding clones was assigned using the separately sequenced CD4+ and CD8+ repertoires. TCRdb passed the public sequencing reads through fastp at Q25 and MiXCR, retaining productive beta sequences. One record per CDR3 amino acid sequence lists the most common genes and DNA. In this record, the V and J calls reflect TCRdb's handling and not the investigators' own analysis. This sample gives just over 300,000 distinct CDR3 sequences in total; approximately 19% of them show up just once. The ten largest account for about 21% of the sample.

The chain links TRBV20-1 with TRBJ2-2; 5 matching bases give a weak D call of TRBD2. This sequence originates from a man between 18 and 29 years old who had mild COVID-19 (a few samples of this study predate the infection). The sample titles of this study are shuffled in the database, so cell type and time point are left out; the donor was told from shared clones. The sample consisted of PBMCs or a T cell subset sorted from them (not recorded which). CDR3 protein: CSASFRESTGELFF. The nucleotide sequence is TGCAGTGCTAGTTTTCGGGAATCTACCGGGGAGCTGTTTTTT.